This is a list of T cell receptor beta chains from one sample in a study of identical twins. TCRdb itself ran the 5' RACE reads through MiXCR, one entry per CDR3 protein. Among some 1,600,000 distinct CDR3 sequences listed, 25% to 35% were seen once. Sequenced input: cord blood. These receptors were taken from a newborn girl in good health. CDR3s include the opening cysteine and the closing phenylalanine or tryptophan. Fields, in order: V gene, clone size, J gene, D gene, CDR3 protein, CDR3 DNA. The D gene is left open where the match is weak. Clone size is not always given. Where it is, it says once, few, many or a class for expanded clones.

V gene: TRBV5-1
clone size: many
J gene: TRBJ2-7
D gene: .
CDR3 protein: CASSRDVFSYEQYF
CDR3 DNA: TGCGCCAGCAGTCGGGACGTTTTCTCCTACGAGCAGTACTTC

V gene: TRBV6-5
clone size: once
J gene: TRBJ1-3
D gene: TRBD1
CDR3 protein: CASSYSTGGAGNTIYF
CDR3 DNA: TGTGCCAGCAGTTACTCAACAGGGGGCGCTGGAAACACCATATATTTT

V gene: TRBV6-1
clone size: .
J gene: TRBJ2-7
D gene: .
CDR3 protein: CASNPPDRTYPYEQYF
CDR3 DNA: TGTGCCAGCAACCCCCCCGACAGGACTTACCCCTACGAGCAGTACTTC

V gene: TRBV12-3/TRBV12-4
clone size: many
J gene: TRBJ2-3
D gene: .
CDR3 protein: CASSLVLTDTQYF
CDR3 DNA: TGTGCCAGCAGTTTAGTTCTGACAGATACGCAGTATTTT

V gene: TRBV4-2
clone size: few
J gene: TRBJ2-7
D gene: .
CDR3 protein: CASSRRGLHYEQYF
CDR3 DNA: TGTGCCAGCAGCCGACGGGGGCTCCACTACGAGCAGTACTTC

V gene: TRBV7-9
clone size: .
J gene: TRBJ2-5
D gene: .
CDR3 protein: CASSPQQATQYF
CDR3 DNA: TGTGCCAGCAGCCCGCAGCAAGCGACCCAGTACTTC

V gene: TRBV4-1
clone size: .
J gene: TRBJ2-1
D gene: .
CDR3 protein: CASSSDRPGSYEQFF
CDR3 DNA: TGCGCCAGCAGTTCCGACAGACCAGGGTCCTACGAGCAGTTCTTC

V gene: TRBV6-2/TRBV6-3
clone size: .
J gene: TRBJ2-7
D gene: TRBD2
CDR3 protein: CASSYRSGLAVKYEQYF
CDR3 DNA: TGTGCCAGCAGTTACAGATCGGGACTAGCGGTAAAATACGAGCAGTACTTC

V gene: TRBV20-1
clone size: .
J gene: TRBJ1-2
D gene: .
CDR3 protein: CSARPLMAREEHGYTF
CDR3 DNA: TGCAGTGCTAGACCCCTAATGGCTAGGGAGGAACATGGCTACACCTTC

V gene: TRBV27
clone size: .
J gene: TRBJ2-1
D gene: TRBD1
CDR3 protein: CATYRGNEQFF
CDR3 DNA: TGTGCCACTTACAGGGGGAATGAGCAGTTCTTC

V gene: TRBV6-1
clone size: .
J gene: TRBJ1-1
D gene: .
CDR3 protein: CASKELGLNTEAFF
CDR3 DNA: TGTGCCAGCAAAGAATTAGGGTTGAACACTGAAGCTTTCTTT

V gene: TRBV20-1
clone size: .
J gene: TRBJ2-7
D gene: TRBD2
CDR3 protein: CSARDWAGGPNNEQYF
CDR3 DNA: TGCAGTGCTAGAGATTGGGCGGGAGGGCCTAACAATGAGCAGTACTTC

V gene: TRBV4-1
clone size: .
J gene: TRBJ2-1
D gene: TRBD1
CDR3 protein: CASNQRRTGDNEQFF
CDR3 DNA: TGCGCCAGCAACCAACGTAGGACAGGGGACAATGAGCAGTTCTTC

V gene: TRBV20-1
clone size: .
J gene: TRBJ2-7
D gene: .
CDR3 protein: CSAGPLSYEQYF
CDR3 DNA: TGCAGTGCAGGACCCCTCTCCTACGAGCAGTACTTC

V gene: TRBV5-1
clone size: .
J gene: TRBJ2-3
D gene: .
CDR3 protein: CASSLLVTGDTQYF
CDR3 DNA: TGCGCCAGCAGCCTTCTAGTTACTGGAGATACGCAGTATTTT

V gene: TRBV6-1
clone size: .
J gene: TRBJ2-3
D gene: .
CDR3 protein: CASMTGAHSTDTQYF
CDR3 DNA: TGTGCCAGCATGACGGGGGCCCATAGCACAGATACGCAGTATTTT